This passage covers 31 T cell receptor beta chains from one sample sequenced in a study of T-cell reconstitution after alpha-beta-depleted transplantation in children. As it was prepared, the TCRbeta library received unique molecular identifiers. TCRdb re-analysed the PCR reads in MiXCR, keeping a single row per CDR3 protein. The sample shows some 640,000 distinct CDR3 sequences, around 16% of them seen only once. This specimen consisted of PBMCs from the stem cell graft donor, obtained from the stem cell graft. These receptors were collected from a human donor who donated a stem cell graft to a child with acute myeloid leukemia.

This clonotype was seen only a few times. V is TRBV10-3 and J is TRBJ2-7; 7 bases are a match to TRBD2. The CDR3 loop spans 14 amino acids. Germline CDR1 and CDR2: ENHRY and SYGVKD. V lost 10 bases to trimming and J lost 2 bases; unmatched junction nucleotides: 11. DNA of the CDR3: TGTGCCACCCGCGGAGCGGGGATTACCTACGAGCAGTACTTC. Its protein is CATRGAGITYEQYF.

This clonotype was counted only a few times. The CDR3 region is CASSPNLGSYNEQFF. CDR3 DNA: TGTGCCAGCAGCCCAAACTTGGGGTCCTACAATGAGCAGTTCTTC. The rearrangement joins TRBV7-9 to TRBJ2-1; no clear D. Germline V gene lookup returns CDR1 SEHNR and CDR2 FQNEAQ (reference sequence). Trimming cost V 5 bases and J 1 base, with 12 bases left between them. CDR3 size: 15 residues.

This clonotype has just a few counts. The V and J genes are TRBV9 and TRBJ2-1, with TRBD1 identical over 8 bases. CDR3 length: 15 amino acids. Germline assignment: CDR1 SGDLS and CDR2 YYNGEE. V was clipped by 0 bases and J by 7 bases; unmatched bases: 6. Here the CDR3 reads CASSVDGTGGNEQFF. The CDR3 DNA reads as TGTGCCAGCAGCGTAGACGGAACAGGGGGAAATGAGCAGTTCTTC.

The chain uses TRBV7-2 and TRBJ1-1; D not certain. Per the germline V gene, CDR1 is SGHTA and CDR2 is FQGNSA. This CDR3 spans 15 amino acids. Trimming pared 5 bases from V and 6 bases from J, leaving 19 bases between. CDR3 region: CASSPRGQIGPEAFF. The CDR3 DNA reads TGTGCCAGCAGCCCGAGAGGGCAAATAGGACCTGAAGCTTTCTTT.

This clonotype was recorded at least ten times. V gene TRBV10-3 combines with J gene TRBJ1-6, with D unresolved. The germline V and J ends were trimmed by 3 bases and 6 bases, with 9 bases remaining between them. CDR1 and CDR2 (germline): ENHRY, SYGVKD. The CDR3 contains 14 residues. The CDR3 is CAISEEGSNSPLHF. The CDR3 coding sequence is TGTGCCATCAGTGAAGAGGGAAGTAATTCACCCCTCCACTTT.

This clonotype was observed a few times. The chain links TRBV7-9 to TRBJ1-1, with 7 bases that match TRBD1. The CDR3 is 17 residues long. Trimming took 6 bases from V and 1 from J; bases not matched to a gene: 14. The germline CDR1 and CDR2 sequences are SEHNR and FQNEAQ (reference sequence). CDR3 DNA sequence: TGTGCCAGCAGTATAACAGGGGCCCGGGTCAAGAACACTGAAGCTTTCTTT. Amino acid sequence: CASSITGARVKNTEAFF.

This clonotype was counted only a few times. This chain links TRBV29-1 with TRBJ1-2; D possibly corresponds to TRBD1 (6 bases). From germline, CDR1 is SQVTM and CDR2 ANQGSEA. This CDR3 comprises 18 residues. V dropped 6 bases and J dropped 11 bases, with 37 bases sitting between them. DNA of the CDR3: TGCAGCGTCTCTGCCTCCGGGACACCTGAGGCCCCCCTATGGGGGTACACCTTC. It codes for CSVSASGTPEAPLWGYTF.

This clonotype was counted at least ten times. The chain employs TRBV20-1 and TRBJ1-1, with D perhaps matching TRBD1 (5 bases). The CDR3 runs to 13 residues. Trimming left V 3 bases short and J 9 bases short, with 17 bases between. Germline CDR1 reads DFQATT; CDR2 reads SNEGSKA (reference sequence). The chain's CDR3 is CSASPGRQTKAFF. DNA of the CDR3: TGCAGTGCTAGTCCCGGGCGACAGACTAAAGCTTTCTTT.

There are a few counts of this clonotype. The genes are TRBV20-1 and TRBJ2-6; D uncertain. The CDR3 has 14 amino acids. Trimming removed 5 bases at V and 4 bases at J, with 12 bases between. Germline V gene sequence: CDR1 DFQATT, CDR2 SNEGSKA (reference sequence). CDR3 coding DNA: TGCAGTGCTCCGATCACACGCGGGGCCAACGTCCTGACTTTC. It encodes CSAPITRGANVLTF.

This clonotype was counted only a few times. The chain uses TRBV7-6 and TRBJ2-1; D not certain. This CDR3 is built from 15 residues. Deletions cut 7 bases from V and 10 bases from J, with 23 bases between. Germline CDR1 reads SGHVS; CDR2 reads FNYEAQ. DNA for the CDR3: TGTGCCAGCACCCCGACGGCCTACCTACAAGGGGAGCAGTTCTTC. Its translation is CASTPTAYLQGEQFF.

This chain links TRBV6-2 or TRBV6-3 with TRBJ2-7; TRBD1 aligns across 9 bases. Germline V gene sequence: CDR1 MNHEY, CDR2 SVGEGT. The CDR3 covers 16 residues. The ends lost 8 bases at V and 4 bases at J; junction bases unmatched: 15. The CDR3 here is CASQGQGLSGSYEQYV. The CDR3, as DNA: TGTGCCAGCCAGGGACAGGGACTTTCCGGAAGTTACGAGCAGTACGTC.

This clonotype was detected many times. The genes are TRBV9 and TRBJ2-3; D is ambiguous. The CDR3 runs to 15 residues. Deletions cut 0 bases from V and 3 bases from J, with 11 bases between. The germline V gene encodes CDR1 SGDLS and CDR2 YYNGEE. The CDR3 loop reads CASSVGGVRTDTQYF. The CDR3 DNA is TGTGCCAGCAGCGTAGGTGGGGTCCGAACAGATACGCAGTATTTT.

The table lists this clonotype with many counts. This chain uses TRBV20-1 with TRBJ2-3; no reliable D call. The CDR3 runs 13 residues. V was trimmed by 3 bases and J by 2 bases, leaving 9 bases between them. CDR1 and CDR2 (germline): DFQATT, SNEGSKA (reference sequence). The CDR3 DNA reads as TGCAGTGCTAGCGCCCCGGCCACAGATACGCAGTATTTT. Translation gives CSASAPATDTQYF.

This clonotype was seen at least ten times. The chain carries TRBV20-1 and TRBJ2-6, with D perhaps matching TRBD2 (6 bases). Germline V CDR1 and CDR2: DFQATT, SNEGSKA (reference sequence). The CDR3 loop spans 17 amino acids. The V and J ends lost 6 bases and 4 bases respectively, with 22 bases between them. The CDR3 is CSALAPGYLPGANVLTF. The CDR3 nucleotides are TGCAGTGCGCTAGCGCCAGGGTACTTACCCGGGGCCAACGTCCTGACTTTC.

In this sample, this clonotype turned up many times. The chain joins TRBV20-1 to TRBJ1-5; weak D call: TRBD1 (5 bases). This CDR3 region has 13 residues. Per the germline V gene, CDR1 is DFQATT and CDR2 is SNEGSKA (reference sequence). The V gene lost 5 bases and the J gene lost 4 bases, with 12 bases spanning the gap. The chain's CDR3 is CSAGQGGNQPQHF. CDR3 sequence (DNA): TGCAGTGCTGGCCAGGGTGGGAATCAGCCCCAGCATTTT.

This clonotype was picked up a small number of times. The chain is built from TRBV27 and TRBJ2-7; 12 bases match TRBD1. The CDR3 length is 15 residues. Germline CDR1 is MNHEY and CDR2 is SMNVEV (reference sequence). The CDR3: CTSSLGQGASYEQYV. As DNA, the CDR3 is TGCACCAGCAGTTTGGGACAGGGGGCTTCCTACGAGCAGTACGTC.

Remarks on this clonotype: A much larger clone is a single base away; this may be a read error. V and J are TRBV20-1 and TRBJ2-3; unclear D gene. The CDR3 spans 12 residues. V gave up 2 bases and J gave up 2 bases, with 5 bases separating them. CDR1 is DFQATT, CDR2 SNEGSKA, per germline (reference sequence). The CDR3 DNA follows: TGCAGTGCTAGATCTACCACAGATACGCAGTATTTT. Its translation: CSARSTTDTQYF.

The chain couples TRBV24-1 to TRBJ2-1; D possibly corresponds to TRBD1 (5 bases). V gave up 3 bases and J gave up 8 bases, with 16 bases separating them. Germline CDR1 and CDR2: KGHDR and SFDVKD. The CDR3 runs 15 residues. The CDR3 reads CATSDRGPLLDEQFF. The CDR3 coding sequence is TGTGCCACCAGTGATAGGGGTCCCCTCTTGGATGAGCAGTTCTTC.

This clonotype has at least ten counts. CDR3 nucleotide sequence: TGTGCCAGCAGTGACCGAGACAGGGGCTACACCTTC. It specifies CASSDRDRGYTF. The chain combines TRBV6-1 with TRBJ1-2; tentatively, D is TRBD1 (6 bases). Germline V gene sequence: CDR1 MNHNS, CDR2 SASEGT. CDR3 length: 12 amino acids. Trimming removed 3 bases from V and 8 bases from J, with 10 bases in between.

CDR3 residues: CASSFGTEVSTNEKLFF. CDR3 nucleotides: TGTGCCAGCAGTTTTGGGACAGAAGTTTCAACTAATGAAAAACTGTTTTTT. The chain carries TRBV12-3 or TRBV12-4 and TRBJ1-4; 7 bases match TRBD1. The CDR3 consists of 17 residues. V shed 3 bases, J shed 0 bases, and the junction held 7 bases outside the gene matches.

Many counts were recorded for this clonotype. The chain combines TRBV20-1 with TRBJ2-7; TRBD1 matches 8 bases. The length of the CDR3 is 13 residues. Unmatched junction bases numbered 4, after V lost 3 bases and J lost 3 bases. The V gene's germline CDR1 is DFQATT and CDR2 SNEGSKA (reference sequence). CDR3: CSASFDRGYEQYF. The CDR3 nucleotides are TGCAGTGCTAGTTTTGACAGGGGCTACGAGCAGTACTTC.

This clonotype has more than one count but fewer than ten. The CDR3 nucleotides are TGCAGTGCCATATTCGGGGTCAACACTGAAGCTTTCTTT. The encoded protein is CSAIFGVNTEAFF. The chain recombines TRBV20-1 with TRBJ1-1; D uncertain. V lost 6 bases and J 2 bases, leaving 13 bases between the germline ends. The CDR3 sequence is 13 residues long. Germline-derived CDR1 and CDR2 are DFQATT and SNEGSKA (reference sequence).

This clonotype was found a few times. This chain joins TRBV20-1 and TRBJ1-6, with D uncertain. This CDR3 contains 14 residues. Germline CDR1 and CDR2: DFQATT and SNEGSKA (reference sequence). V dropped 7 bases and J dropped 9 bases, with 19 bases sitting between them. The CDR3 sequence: CSVRNEMSGSPLHF. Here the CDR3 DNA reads TGCAGTGTCAGGAATGAGATGTCGGGTTCACCCCTCCACTTT.

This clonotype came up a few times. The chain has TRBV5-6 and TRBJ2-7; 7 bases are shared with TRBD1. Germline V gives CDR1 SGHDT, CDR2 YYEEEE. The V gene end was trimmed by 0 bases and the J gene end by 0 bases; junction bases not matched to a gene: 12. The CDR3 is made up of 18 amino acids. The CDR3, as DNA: TGTGCCAGCAGCTTGGCCATCTATCTCCGGGACAGCTCCTACGAGCAGTACTTC. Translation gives CASSLAIYLRDSSYEQYF. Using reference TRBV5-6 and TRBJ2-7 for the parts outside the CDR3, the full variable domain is DAGVTQSPTHLIKTRGQQVTLRCSPKSGHDTVSWYQQALGQGPQFIFQYYEEEERQRGNFPDRFSGHQFPNYSSELNVNALLLGDSALYLCASSLAIYLRDSSYEQYFGPGTRLTVT.

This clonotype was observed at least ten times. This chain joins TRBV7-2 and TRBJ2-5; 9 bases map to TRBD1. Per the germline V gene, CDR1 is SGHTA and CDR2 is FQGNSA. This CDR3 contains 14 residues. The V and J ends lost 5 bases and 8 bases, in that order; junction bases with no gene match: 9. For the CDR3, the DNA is TGTGCCAGCAGCCCATGGGACAGGGATGGAACCCAGTACTTC. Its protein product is CASSPWDRDGTQYF.

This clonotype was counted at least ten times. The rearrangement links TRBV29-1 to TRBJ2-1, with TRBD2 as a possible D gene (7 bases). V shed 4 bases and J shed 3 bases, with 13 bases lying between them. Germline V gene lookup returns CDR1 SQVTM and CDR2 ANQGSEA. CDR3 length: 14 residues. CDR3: CSVARGAGYNEQFF. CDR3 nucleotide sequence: TGCAGCGTTGCCCGGGGGGCCGGCTACAATGAGCAGTTCTTC.

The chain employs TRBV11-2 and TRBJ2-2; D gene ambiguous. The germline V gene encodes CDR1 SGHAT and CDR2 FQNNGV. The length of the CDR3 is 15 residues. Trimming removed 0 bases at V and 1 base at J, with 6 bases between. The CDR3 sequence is CASSLDWGNTGELFF. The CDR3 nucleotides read TGTGCCAGCAGCTTAGATTGGGGGAACACCGGGGAGCTGTTTTTT.

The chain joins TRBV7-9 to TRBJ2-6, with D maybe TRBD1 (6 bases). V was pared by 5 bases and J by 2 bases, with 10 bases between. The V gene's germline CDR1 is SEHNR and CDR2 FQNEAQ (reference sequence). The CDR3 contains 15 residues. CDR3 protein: CASSRAGAGANVLTF. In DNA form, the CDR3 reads TGTGCCAGCAGCCGGGCAGGGGCTGGGGCCAACGTCCTGACTTTC.

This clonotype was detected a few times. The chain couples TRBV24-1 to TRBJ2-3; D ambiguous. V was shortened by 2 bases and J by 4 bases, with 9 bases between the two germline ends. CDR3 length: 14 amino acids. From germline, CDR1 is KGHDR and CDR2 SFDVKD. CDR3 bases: TGTGCCACCAGTGATTCCAGAATCGCAGATACGCAGTATTTT. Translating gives CATSDSRIADTQYF.

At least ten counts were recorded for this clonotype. DNA for the CDR3: TGCAGTGCTAGAACGGTCATCGGCTACGAGCAGTACGTC. Amino acids: CSARTVIGYEQYV. The chain uses TRBV20-1 and TRBJ2-7; D gene unclear. The germline gives CDR1 DFQATT, CDR2 SNEGSKA (reference sequence). V lost 2 bases to trimming and J lost 3 bases, with 11 bases between them. The CDR3 has 13 residues.

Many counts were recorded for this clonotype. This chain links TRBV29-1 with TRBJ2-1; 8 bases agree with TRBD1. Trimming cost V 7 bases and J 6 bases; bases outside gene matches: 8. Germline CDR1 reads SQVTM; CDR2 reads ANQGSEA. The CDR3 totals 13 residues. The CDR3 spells CSAGQGFTNEQFF. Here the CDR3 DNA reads TGCAGCGCCGGACAGGGATTTACCAATGAGCAGTTCTTC.